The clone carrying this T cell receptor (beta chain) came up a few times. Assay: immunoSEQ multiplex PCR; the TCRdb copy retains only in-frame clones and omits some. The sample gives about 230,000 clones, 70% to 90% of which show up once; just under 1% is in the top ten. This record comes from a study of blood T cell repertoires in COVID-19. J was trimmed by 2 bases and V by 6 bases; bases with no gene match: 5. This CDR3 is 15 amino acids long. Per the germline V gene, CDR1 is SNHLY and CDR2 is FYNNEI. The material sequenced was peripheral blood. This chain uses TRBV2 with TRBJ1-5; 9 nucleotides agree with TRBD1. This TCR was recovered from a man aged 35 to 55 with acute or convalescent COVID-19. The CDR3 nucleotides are TGTGCCAGCAGGGACAGGGGTGGGGGCAATCAGCCCCAGCATTTT. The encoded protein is CASRDRGGGNQPQHF. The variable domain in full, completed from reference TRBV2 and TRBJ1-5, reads EPEVTQTPSHQVTQMGQEVILRCVPISNHLYFYWYRQILGQKVEFLVSFYNNEISEKSEIFDDQFSVERPDGSNFTLKIRSTKLEDSAMYFCASRDRGGGNQPQHFGDGTRLSIL.